A selection of T cell receptor beta chains follows, all from one sample in a study of circulating CD8 cells and anti-PD-1 response in melanoma. TCRdb re-derived calls from the reads in MiXCR, one entry per CDR3 protein. The sample holds about 1,600 distinct CDR3 sequences, roughly 8.8% seen once. Sequenced here: CD8+ T cells from PBMCs, sampled at baseline or after one month of anti-PD-1 therapy (not recorded which). These receptors came from a human donor with melanoma. CDR3s include the opening cysteine and the closing phenylalanine or tryptophan. Fields, in order: V gene, J gene, D gene, clone size, CDR3 protein, CDR3 DNA. D genes are given only for firm matches. Size is omitted from some rows. Given values are once, few, many or a class for expanded clones.

>TRBV25-1|TRBJ2-3|.|few
CASSEGSGTDTQYF
TGTGCCAGCAGTGAAGGGTCAGGGACAGATACGCAGTATTTT
>TRBV28|TRBJ2-1|.|medium-sized
CASRNTVSSYNEQFF
TGTGCCAGCAGAAACACCGTCTCCTCCTACAATGAGCAGTTCTTC
>TRBV19|TRBJ2-7|.|medium-sized
CASSIGGGIEQYF
TGTGCCAGTAGTATAGGTGGAGGGATCGAGCAGTACTTC
>TRBV4-1|TRBJ2-3|TRBD2|medium-sized
CASSQPLAASTDTQYF
TGCGCCAGCAGCCAGCCACTAGCGGCTAGCACAGATACGCAGTATTTT
>TRBV4-1|TRBJ1-2|TRBD1|large
CASSQVGTGHYGYTF
TGCGCCAGCAGCCAAGTGGGGACAGGCCACTATGGCTACACCTTC
>TRBV12-3/TRBV12-4|TRBJ2-2|.|medium-sized
CASRAGTFNTGELFF
TGTGCCAGCAGGGCCGGGACATTCAACACCGGGGAGCTGTTTTTT
>TRBV19|TRBJ1-3|.|medium-sized
CASSHTSLVSGNTIYF
TGTGCCAGTAGTCATACCTCCCTGGTATCTGGAAACACCATATATTTT
>TRBV19|TRBJ2-5|TRBD2|large
CASSAPTSGWETQYF
TGTGCCAGTAGCGCTCCGACTAGCGGGTGGGAGACCCAGTACTTC
>TRBV19|TRBJ2-7|TRBD1|few
CASSLGQGPYEQYF
TGTGCCAGTAGTTTGGGACAGGGGCCCTACGAGCAGTACTTC
>TRBV12-3/TRBV12-4|TRBJ2-3|.|medium-sized
CASSLGGVDTQYF
TGTGCCAGCAGTTTGGGGGGAGTAGATACGCAGTATTTT
>TRBV5-6|TRBJ1-1|TRBD1|large
CASSPAGGLMVEAFF
TGTGCCAGCAGCCCGGCAGGGGGGCTGATGGTTGAAGCTTTCTTT
>TRBV5-4|TRBJ1-2|.|large
CASSPSGGGSYGYTF
TGTGCCAGCAGCCCGTCGGGTGGGGGCAGCTATGGCTACACCTTC
>TRBV27|TRBJ2-3|TRBD1|medium-sized
CASRPPPGQGSTDTQYF
TGTGCCAGCAGGCCACCCCCGGGACAGGGTAGCACAGATACGCAGTATTTT
>TRBV19|TRBJ2-1|.|.
CASSTSGSSYNEQFF
TGTGCCAGTAGTACCAGCGGCAGCTCCTACAATGAGCAGTTCTTC
>TRBV19|TRBJ1-2|.|medium-sized
CASLPQSGGYTF
TGTGCCAGCCTCCCCCAAAGTGGTGGCTACACCTTC
>TRBV4-3|TRBJ1-1|.|medium-sized
CASSHGPGDTEAFF
TGCGCCAGCAGCCACGGCCCGGGGGACACTGAAGCTTTCTTT
>TRBV19|TRBJ1-5|.|.
CACSMGGFSNQPQHF
TGTGCCTGTAGTATGGGCGGATTTAGCAATCAGCCCCAGCATTTT
>TRBV3-1|TRBJ2-1|.|large
CASSPPGDSAYNEQFF
TGTGCCAGCAGCCCCCCCGGTGACTCCGCCTACAATGAGCAGTTCTTC
>TRBV12-5|TRBJ2-7|TRBD1|.
CASGGQGPYSYEQYF
TGTGCTAGTGGCGGACAGGGCCCCTACTCCTACGAGCAGTACTTC
>TRBV13|TRBJ2-3|.|few
CASSLREADTQYF
TGTGCCAGCAGCTTACGAGAGGCAGATACGCAGTATTTT
>TRBV19|TRBJ2-7|.|medium-sized
CASSIGGEQYF
TGTGCCAGTAGTATAGGCGGCGAGCAGTACTTC
>TRBV27|TRBJ1-2|TRBD1|medium-sized
CASSLAGGSGGYTF
TGTGCCAGCAGTTTAGCAGGGGGGAGTGGTGGCTACACCTTC
>TRBV2|TRBJ2-1|TRBD2|medium-sized
CASSSGLAGINEQFF
TGTGCCAGCAGTTCGGGACTAGCGGGGATCAATGAGCAGTTCTTC
>TRBV5-4|TRBJ2-3|.|large
CASSLEDGSDTQYF
TGTGCCAGCAGTCTCGAGGATGGGTCTGATACGCAGTATTTT
>TRBV19|TRBJ2-2|.|medium-sized
CASSKLGVAGELFF
TGTGCCAGTAGTAAACTGGGAGTCGCCGGGGAGCTGTTTTTT
>TRBV19|TRBJ1-1|.|medium-sized
CASSIYSGDTEAFF
TGTGCCAGTAGTATATATTCAGGGGACACTGAAGCTTTCTTT
>TRBV19|TRBJ1-1|.|few
CASRDSGNTEAFF
TGTGCCAGTAGGGACAGCGGGAACACTGAAGCTTTCTTT
>TRBV12-3/TRBV12-4|TRBJ1-1|.|large
CASRLQGANTEAFF
TGTGCCAGCAGGCTACAGGGCGCGAACACTGAAGCTTTCTTT
>TRBV20-1|TRBJ1-1|.|.
CSARDAGERTEAFF
TGCAGTGCTAGAGATGCAGGGGAAAGGACTGAAGCTTTCTTT
>TRBV18|TRBJ1-1|.|medium-sized
CASSPPPGNTEAFF
TGTGCCAGCTCACCACCACCTGGGAACACTGAAGCTTTCTTT
>TRBV12-5|TRBJ2-2|TRBD1|medium-sized
CASGPDRGHNGELFF
TGTGCTAGTGGGCCGGACAGGGGGCATAACGGGGAGCTGTTTTTT
>TRBV2|TRBJ2-7|TRBD2|large
CASSRGPLAGGPYEQYF
TGTGCCAGCAGCCGCGGGCCTCTAGCGGGGGGACCCTACGAGCAGTACTTC
>TRBV20-1|TRBJ2-7|TRBD1|medium-sized
CSARGFRDSSYEQYF
TGCAGTGCTAGAGGCTTCCGGGACAGCTCCTACGAGCAGTACTTC
>TRBV5-6|TRBJ2-2|.|medium-sized
CASSKTGELFF
TGTGCCAGCAGTAAGACCGGGGAGCTGTTTTTT
>TRBV25-1|TRBJ2-3|TRBD2|.
CASSGWTSGNTQYF
TGTGCCAGCAGTGGTTGGACTAGCGGCAATACGCAGTATTTT
>TRBV2|TRBJ1-5|.|medium-sized
CASTDSLFGNQPQHF
TGTGCCAGCACCGACAGCCTTTTTGGCAATCAGCCCCAGCATTTT
>TRBV27|TRBJ2-3|TRBD1|medium-sized
CASSRRTGQVTDTQYF
TGTGCCAGCAGTCGACGAACGGGACAGGTCACAGATACGCAGTATTTT
>TRBV29-1|TRBJ1-2|.|medium-sized
CSAQGVYGYTF
TGCAGCGCTCAAGGGGTCTATGGCTACACCTTC
>TRBV4-2|TRBJ2-7|.|large
CASSGGSYEQYF
TGTGCCAGCAGCGGGGGATCCTACGAGCAGTACTTC
>TRBV29-1|TRBJ1-1|.|medium-sized
CSARTGYTEAFF
TGCAGCGCCCGCACAGGGTACACTGAAGCTTTCTTT
>TRBV19|TRBJ1-5|.|.
CASSIAGYSNQPQHF
TGTGCCAGTAGTATAGCGGGCTATAGCAATCAGCCCCAGCATTTT
>TRBV2|TRBJ1-2|.|large
CASREPMTSVDYGYTF
TGTGCCAGCAGGGAGCCCATGACCTCGGTAGACTATGGCTACACCTTC
>TRBV20-1|TRBJ2-3|.|medium-sized
CSADGPTDTQYF
TGCAGTGCCGACGGACCCACAGATACGCAGTATTTT
>TRBV6-2/TRBV6-3|TRBJ1-2|TRBD1|medium-sized
CASSYSSFRTGVRYGYTF
TGTGCCAGCAGTTACTCGAGTTTCCGGACAGGGGTACGTTATGGCTACACCTTC
>TRBV9|TRBJ2-6|.|medium-sized
CASSVAHISGANVLTF
TGTGCCAGCAGCGTAGCCCACATCTCTGGGGCCAACGTCCTGACTTTC
>TRBV19|TRBJ2-1|.|large
CASSIMLGDNEQFF
TGTGCCAGTAGTATTATGCTGGGGGACAATGAGCAGTTCTTC
>TRBV24-1|TRBJ1-5|TRBD1|medium-sized
CATSPGQDNQPQHF
TGTGCCACCAGCCCGGGACAGGACAATCAGCCCCAGCATTTT
>TRBV19|TRBJ2-5|.|large
CASSIVVGETQYF
TGTGCCAGTAGTATAGTAGTAGGAGAGACCCAGTACTTC
>TRBV19|TRBJ2-3|.|medium-sized
CASSTIQGTDTQYF
TGTGCCAGTAGTACGATACAGGGCACAGATACGCAGTATTTT
>TRBV2|TRBJ1-6|.|medium-sized
CASSESRSSYNSPLHF
TGTGCCAGCAGTGAAAGTAGGAGCTCCTATAATTCACCCCTCCACTTT
>TRBV13|TRBJ2-4|.|.
CASSFAGEGIQYF
TGTGCCAGCAGCTTCGCAGGGGAGGGCATTCAGTACTTC
>TRBV18|TRBJ2-7|TRBD1|.
CASSPTGALSYEQYF
TGTGCCAGCTCGCCTACAGGGGCCCTCTCCTACGAGCAGTACTTC
>TRBV20-1|TRBJ1-1|.|few
CSANDRDSGNTEAFF
TGCAGTGCTAACGACAGAGATTCAGGGAACACTGAAGCTTTCTTT
>TRBV20-1|TRBJ2-1|.|medium-sized
CSAPGPYDNNEQFF
TGCAGTGCTCCTGGACCCTACGATAACAATGAGCAGTTCTTC
>TRBV23-1|TRBJ2-7|.|.
CARKSGSLITYEQYF
TGCGCCAGGAAGAGTGGGTCCCTTATAACCTACGAGCAGTACTTC
>TRBV27|TRBJ2-5|TRBD1|medium-sized
CASSLSNTGAQETQYF
TGTGCCAGCAGTTTATCGAATACAGGGGCGCAAGAGACCCAGTACTTC
>TRBV7-3|TRBJ2-3|TRBD1|medium-sized
CASSLGTGSTDTQYF
TGTGCCAGCAGCCTTGGGACAGGGAGCACAGATACGCAGTATTTT
>TRBV7-9|TRBJ2-7|TRBD1|.
CASSAGQGGYEQYF
TGTGCCAGCAGCGCGGGACAGGGGGGCTACGAGCAGTACTTC
>TRBV9|TRBJ2-1|TRBD2|medium-sized
CASSVGDYGYNEQFF
TGTGCCAGCAGCGTAGGGGACTACGGATACAATGAGCAGTTCTTC
>TRBV6-5|TRBJ2-7|.|large
CASSYSKRGYEQYF
TGTGCCAGCAGTTACTCGAAAAGGGGATACGAGCAGTACTTC